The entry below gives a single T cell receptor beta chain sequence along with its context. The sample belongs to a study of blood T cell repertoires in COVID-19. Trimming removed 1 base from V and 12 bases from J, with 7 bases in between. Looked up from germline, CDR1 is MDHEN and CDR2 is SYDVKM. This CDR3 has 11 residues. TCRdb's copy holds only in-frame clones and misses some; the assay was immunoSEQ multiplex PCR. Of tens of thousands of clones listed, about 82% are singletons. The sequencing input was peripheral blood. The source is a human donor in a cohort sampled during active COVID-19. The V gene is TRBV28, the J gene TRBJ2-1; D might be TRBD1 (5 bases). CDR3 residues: CASSLSRAQFF. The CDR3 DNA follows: TGTGCCAGCAGTTTATCCAGGGCGCAGTTCTTC.